The sample holds many counts of the clone carrying this T cell receptor beta chain. From the RT-PCR reads, TCRdb called clonotypes with MiXCR, one entry per CDR3 protein. Among hundreds of thousands of distinct CDR3 sequences listed, roughly 27% were seen once. CDR3 length: 15 amino acids. Trimming stripped 3 bases from V and 6 bases from J, with 18 bases between. The sample originates from a study of response to subunit inactivated influenza vaccine. This clonotype was obtained from a man aged 45-60 years who received an inactivated influenza vaccine. The material was CD4+ T cells sorted from PBMCs, obtained roughly 5 days after vaccination. The chain carries TRBV12-3 or TRBV12-4 and TRBJ2-7, with D perhaps assigned TRBD1 or TRBD2 (5 bases each). CDR3 protein: CASSFMGRTASEQYF. The CDR3 DNA reads TGTGCCAGCAGTTTTATGGGACGGACCGCGTCCGAGCAGTACTTC.